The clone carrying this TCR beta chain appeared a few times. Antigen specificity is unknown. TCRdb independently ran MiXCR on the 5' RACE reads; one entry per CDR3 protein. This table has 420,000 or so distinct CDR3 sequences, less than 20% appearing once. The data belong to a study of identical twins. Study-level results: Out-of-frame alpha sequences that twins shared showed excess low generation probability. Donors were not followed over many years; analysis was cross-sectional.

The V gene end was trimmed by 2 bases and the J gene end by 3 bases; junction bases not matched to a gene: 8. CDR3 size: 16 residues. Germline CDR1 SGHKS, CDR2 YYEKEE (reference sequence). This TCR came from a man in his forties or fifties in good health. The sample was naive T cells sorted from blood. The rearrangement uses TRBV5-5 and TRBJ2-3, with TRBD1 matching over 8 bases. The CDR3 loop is CASSFNFGQGTDTQYF. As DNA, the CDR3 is TGTGCCAGCAGCTTTAATTTCGGACAGGGAACAGATACGCAGTATTTT.